This note documents a single T cell receptor beta chain sequence. Germline CDR1 is MDHEN and CDR2 is SYDVKM. This CDR3 comprises 11 residues. The trim removed 5 bases at V and 10 bases at J, leaving 2 bases unmatched. These data originate in a study of blood T cell repertoires in COVID-19. In the original processing: Reference gene primer amplification yielded estimated nucleated cell counts. Profiling relied on immunoSEQ multiplex PCR, and the TCRdb table lists in-frame clones only, not all of them. V and J calls and clone size are given by that table; D and trimming were obtained from the DNA. In the table there are approximately 140,000 clones, over 75% of which are singletons.

The TCR originated in a man younger than 30 with COVID-19, enrolled during active disease. Sequenced sample: peripheral blood. The chain is built from TRBV28 and TRBJ2-1; TRBD2 matches 7 bases. For the CDR3, the DNA is TGTGCCAGCAGTCCAGCGGGAGAGCAGTTCTTC. This encodes CASSPAGEQFF.